This T cell receptor beta chain comes out of a study of cytomegalovirus exposure and HLA in healthy donors. This CDR3 spans 16 amino acids. Germline V gives CDR1 LNHNV, CDR2 YYDKDF (reference sequence). Trimming stripped 1 base from V and 2 bases from J, with 11 bases between. Study results and limitations: Investigators reported over 150 TCR beta chains as tied to cytomegalovirus. For cytomegalovirus status, the classifier reportedly gave diagnoses with high specificity and sensitivity. A link between a missense DCLRE1C variant and TCR beta V- and J-gene trimming emerged from a later analysis.

As for this clone: Its specificity is not known.

Use of 60 Vbeta and 13 Jbeta primers characterized the PCR. Repertoires were generated with immunoSEQ multiplex PCR, while TCRdb's copy carries only in-frame clones and drops some. The sample lists about 150,000 clones; 65% to 85% were seen once. The sample taken for sequencing was PBMCs. This TCR was sampled from a woman aged 40-49 years in good health and CMV-seropositive. This chain joins TRBV15 and TRBJ2-2; D may be TRBD2 (5 bases). As DNA, the CDR3 is TGTGCCACCAGCAGAGGAGGAGCGGTCAACACCGGGGAGCTGTTTTTT. Translating it yields CATSRGGAVNTGELFF.